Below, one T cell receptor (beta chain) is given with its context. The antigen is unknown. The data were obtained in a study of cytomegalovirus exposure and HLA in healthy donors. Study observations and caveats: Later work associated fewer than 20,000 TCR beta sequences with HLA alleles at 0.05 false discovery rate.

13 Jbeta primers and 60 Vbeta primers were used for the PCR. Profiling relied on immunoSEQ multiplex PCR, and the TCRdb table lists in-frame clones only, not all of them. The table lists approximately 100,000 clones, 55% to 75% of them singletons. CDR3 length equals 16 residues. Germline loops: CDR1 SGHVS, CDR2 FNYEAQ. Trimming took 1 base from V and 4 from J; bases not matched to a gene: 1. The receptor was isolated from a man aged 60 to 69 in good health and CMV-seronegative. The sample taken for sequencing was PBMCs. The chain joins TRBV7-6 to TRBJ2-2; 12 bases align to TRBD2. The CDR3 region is CASSLGTSGVTGELFF. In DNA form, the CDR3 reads TGTGCCAGCAGCTTAGGGACTAGCGGGGTCACCGGGGAGCTGTTTTTT.